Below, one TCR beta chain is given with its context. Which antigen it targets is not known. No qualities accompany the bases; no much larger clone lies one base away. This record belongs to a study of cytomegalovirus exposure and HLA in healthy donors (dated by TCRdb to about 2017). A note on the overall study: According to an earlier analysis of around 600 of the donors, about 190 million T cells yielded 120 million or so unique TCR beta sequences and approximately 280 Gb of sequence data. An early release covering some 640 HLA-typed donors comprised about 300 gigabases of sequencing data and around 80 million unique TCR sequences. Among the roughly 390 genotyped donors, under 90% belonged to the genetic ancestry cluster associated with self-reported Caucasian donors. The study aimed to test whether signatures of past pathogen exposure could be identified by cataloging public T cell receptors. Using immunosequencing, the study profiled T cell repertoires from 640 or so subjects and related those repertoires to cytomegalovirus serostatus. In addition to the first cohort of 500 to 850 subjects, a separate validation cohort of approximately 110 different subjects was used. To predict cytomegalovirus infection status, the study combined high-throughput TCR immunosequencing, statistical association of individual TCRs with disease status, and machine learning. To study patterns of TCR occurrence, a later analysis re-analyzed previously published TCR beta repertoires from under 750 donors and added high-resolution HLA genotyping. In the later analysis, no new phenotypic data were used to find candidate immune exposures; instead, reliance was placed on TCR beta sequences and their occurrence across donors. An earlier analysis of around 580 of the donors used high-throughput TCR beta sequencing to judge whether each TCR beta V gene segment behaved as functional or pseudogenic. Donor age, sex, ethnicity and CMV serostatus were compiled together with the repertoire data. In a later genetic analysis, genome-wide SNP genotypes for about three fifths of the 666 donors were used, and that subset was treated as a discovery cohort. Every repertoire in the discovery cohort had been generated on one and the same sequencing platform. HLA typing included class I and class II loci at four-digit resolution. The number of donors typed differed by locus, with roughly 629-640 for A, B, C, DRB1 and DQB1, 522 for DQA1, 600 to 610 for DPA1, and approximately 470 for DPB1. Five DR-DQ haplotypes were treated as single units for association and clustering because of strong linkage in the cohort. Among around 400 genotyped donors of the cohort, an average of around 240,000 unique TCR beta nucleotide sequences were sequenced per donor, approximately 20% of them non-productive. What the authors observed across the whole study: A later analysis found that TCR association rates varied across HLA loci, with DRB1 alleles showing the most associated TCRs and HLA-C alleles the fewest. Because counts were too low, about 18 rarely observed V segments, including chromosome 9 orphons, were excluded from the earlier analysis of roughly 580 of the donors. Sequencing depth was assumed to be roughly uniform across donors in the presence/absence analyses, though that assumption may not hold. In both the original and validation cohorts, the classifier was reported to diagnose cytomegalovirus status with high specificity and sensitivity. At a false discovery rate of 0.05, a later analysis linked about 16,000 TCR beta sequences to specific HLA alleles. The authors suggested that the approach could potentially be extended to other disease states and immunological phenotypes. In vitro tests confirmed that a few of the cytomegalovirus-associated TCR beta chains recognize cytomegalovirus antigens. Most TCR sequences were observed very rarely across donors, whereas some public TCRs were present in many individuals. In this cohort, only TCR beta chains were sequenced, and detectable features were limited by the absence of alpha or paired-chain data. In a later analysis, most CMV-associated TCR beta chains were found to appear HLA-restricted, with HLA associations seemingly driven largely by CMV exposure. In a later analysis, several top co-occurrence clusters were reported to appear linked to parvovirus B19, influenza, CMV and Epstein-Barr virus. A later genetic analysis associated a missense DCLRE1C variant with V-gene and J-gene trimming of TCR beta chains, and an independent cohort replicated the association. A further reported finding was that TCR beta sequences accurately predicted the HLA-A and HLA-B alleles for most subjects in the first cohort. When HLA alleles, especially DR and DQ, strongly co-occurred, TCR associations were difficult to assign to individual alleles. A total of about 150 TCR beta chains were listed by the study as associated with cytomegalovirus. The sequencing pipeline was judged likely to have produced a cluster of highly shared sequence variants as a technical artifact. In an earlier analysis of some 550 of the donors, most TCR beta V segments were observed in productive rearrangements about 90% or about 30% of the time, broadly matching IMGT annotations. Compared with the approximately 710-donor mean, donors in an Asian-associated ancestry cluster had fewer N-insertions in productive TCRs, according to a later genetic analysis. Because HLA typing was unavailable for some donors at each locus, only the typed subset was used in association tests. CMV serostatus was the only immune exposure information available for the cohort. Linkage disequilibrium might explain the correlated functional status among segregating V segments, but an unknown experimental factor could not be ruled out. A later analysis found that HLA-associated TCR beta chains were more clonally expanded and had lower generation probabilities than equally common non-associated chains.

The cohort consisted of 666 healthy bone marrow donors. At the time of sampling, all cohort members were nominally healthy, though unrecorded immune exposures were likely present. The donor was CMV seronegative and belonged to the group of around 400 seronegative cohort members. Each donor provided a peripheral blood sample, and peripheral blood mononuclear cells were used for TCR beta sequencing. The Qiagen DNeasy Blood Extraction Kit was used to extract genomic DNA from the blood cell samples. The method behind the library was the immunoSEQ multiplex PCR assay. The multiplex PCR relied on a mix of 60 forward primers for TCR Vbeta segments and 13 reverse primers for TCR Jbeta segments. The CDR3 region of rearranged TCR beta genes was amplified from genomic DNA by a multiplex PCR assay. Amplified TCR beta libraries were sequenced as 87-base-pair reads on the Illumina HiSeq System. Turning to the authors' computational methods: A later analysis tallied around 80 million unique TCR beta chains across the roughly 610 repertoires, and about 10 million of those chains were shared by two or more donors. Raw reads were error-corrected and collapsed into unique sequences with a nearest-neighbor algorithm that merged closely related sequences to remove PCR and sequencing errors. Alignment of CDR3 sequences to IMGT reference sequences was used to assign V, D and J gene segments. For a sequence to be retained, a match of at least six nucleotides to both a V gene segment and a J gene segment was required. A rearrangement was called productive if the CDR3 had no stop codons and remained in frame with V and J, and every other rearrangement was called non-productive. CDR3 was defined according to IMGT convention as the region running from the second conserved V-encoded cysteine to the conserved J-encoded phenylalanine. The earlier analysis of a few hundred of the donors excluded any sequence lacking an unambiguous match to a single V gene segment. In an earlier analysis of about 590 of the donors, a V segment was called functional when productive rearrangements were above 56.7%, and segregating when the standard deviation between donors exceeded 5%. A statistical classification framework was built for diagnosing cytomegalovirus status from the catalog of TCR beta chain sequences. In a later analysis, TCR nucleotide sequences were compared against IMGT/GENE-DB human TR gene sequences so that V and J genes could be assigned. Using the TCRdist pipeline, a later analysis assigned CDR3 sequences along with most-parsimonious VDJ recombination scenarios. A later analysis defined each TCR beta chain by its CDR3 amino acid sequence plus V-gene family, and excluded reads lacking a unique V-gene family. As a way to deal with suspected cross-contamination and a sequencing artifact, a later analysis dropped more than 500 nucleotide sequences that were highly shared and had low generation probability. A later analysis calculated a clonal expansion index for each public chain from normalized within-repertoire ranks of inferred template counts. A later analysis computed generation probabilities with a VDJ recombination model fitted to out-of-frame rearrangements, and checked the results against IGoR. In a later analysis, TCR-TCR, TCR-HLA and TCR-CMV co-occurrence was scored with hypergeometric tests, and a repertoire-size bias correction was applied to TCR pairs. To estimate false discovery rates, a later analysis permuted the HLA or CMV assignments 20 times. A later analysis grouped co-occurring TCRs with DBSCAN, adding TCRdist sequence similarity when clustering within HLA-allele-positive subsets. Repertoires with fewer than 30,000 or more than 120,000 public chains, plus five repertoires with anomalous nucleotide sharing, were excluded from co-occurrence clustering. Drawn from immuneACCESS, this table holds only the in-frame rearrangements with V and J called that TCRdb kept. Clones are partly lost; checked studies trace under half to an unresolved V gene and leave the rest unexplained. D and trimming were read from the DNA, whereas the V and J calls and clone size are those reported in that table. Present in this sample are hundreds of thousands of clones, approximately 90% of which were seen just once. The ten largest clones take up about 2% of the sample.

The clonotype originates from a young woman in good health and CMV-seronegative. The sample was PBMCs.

The sequenced DNA: TGTGCCAGTACCACTACCGGGGGGGGATGGGACGAGCAGTACTTC. It translates to CASTTTGGGWDEQYF. The chain employs TRBV19 and TRBJ2-7; the central 8 bases match TRBD2. Looking up the germline V gene (reference sequence) yields CDR1 LNHDA and CDR2 SQIVND. V has 7 bases trimmed and J has 5 bases trimmed; junction bases matching no gene number 13. Inclusive of the bounding cysteine and phenylalanine, the CDR3 is 15 residues long. Only the CDR3 portion is preserved as DNA: 45 bases, with reading frame beginning at the first base.